The 29 T cell receptor beta chains below were found in one sample sequenced in a study of blood T cells in healthy people across ages. A second PCR, run for about 7 to 11 cycles, used a sample-barcoded 5' primer plus a J-beta primer mix. Each CDR3 protein gets one entry after TCRdb re-called the 5' RACE reads with MiXCR. This table holds about 970,000 distinct CDR3 sequences, just over 50% found once. Sequences were obtained from blood. The receptors here all came from an older woman in good health.

This clonotype occurred once. This rearrangement joins TRBV14 to TRBJ1-2, with unresolved D. CDR1 is SGHDN and CDR2 is FVKESK in the germline V gene. CDR3 length: 15 amino acids. V lost 0 bases and J lost 4, with 12 bases in between. The DNA of the CDR3 is TGTGCCAGCAGCCAAGACCCGGACCGGGGCTATGGCTACACCTTC. Protein: CASSQDPDRGYGYTF.

The J gene is TRBJ1-2, the V gene TRBV27; D is possibly TRBD1 (5 bases). Germline V lookup: CDR1 MNHEY, CDR2 SMNVEV (reference sequence). V lost 3 bases to trimming and J lost 4 bases, with 15 bases between them. The CDR3 runs 15 residues. Here the CDR3 reads CASSFIGEGLYGYTF. In DNA form, the CDR3 reads TGTGCCAGCAGTTTTATAGGGGAAGGCCTCTATGGCTACACCTTC.

This clonotype has just a few counts. J is TRBJ2-3 and V is TRBV18; 7 positions match TRBD2. The CDR3 extends over 18 amino acids. The J segment lost 0 bases and the V segment lost 0 bases, leaving 9 bases of the junction unmatched. Per the germline V gene, CDR1 is KGHSH and CDR2 is LQKENI. The CDR3 sequence is CASSPPGFGGISTDTQYF. In DNA, the CDR3 is TGTGCCAGCTCACCACCGGGTTTCGGGGGGATAAGCACAGATACGCAGTATTTT.

This clonotype showed up just a few times. The junction does not match germline at one end; this may be a read error. The V call is TRBV29-1, the J call TRBJ1-2; D call uncertain. There are 13 residues in the CDR3. Germline-derived CDR1 and CDR2 are SQVTM and ANQGSEA. Written as DNA, the CDR3 is TGCAGCGTTTGGATACGGCATATTGATGGTTACACCTTC. This encodes CSVWIRHIDGYTF.

The rearrangement uses TRBV12-3 or TRBV12-4 and TRBJ2-1; no firm D call. The CDR3 runs to 14 residues. V lost 1 base to trimming and J lost 0 bases, with 4 bases between them. The CDR3 DNA is TGTGCCAGCAGTTTAGGTAACTCCTACAATGAGCAGTTCTTC. Translating it yields CASSLGNSYNEQFF.

V usage is TRBV6-1 and J usage is TRBJ1-2; D unclear. The CDR3 consists of 16 residues. The V gene's germline CDR1 is MNHNS and CDR2 SASEGT. The V end was cut by 6 bases, the J end by 0 bases, with 17 bases between. The CDR3 DNA reads as TGTGCCAGCAGCGAAACGGCGGGGAGAGCTAACTATGGCTACACCTTC. Amino acid sequence: CASSETAGRANYGYTF.

Of note for this clonotype: At one boundary the junction diverges from the germline segment, which might be a read error. The rearrangement links TRBV27 to TRBJ1-5; D remains ambiguous. The germline V gene encodes CDR1 MNHEY and CDR2 SMNVEV (reference sequence). The CDR3 covers 14 residues. The CDR3 loop reads CASSLIGFNRPQHF. The CDR3 nucleotides are TGTGCCAGCAGTTTGATAGGGTTTAATCGGCCCCAGCATTTT.

The V call is TRBV6-4, the J call TRBJ1-1; 7 bases are a match to TRBD1. Germline V lookup: CDR1 MRHNA, CDR2 SNTAGT. Trimming removed 8 bases from V and 1 base from J; junction bases left unmatched: 13. This CDR3 has 16 amino acids. The CDR3 sequence: CASPTGTEEENTEAFF. The CDR3 coding sequence is TGTGCCAGCCCTACGGGGACAGAAGAAGAGAACACTGAAGCTTTCTTT.

The rearrangement links TRBV24-1 to TRBJ2-3, with D possibly TRBD1 on 6 matching bases. The CDR3 consists of 15 residues. V was clipped by 3 bases and J by 2 bases, with 11 bases between them. Germline-derived CDR1 and CDR2 are KGHDR and SFDVKD. CDR3 region: CATSDPGTTTDTQYF. CDR3 nucleotide sequence: TGTGCCACCAGTGATCCCGGGACAACCACAGATACGCAGTATTTT.

This clonotype was recorded only once. CDR3 in DNA: TGTGCCAGCGGGGGGAGGGCCTATAATTCACCCCTCCACTTT. This codes for CASGGRAYNSPLHF. This chain links TRBV6-5 with TRBJ1-6; a weak D match, TRBD1 (5 bases). Trimming took 8 bases from V and 2 from J, leaving 10 bases between them. The CDR3 totals 14 residues. The germline CDR1 and CDR2 sequences are MNHEY and SVGAGI.

The chain carries TRBV12-3 or TRBV12-4 and TRBJ2-5; D unclear. Deletions cut 5 bases from V and 3 bases from J, with 7 bases between. This CDR3 region has 12 residues. The DNA of the CDR3 is TGTGCCAGCAGTACGGTGGAAGAGACCCAGTACTTC. Translated, it gives CASSTVEETQYF.

This clonotype was seen more than once but under ten times. This sequence joins TRBV20-1 and TRBJ2-4; D is unclear. Germline loops: CDR1 DFQATT, CDR2 SNEGSKA (reference sequence). V lost 0 bases and J 7 bases, leaving 16 bases between the germline ends. The CDR3 runs to 15 residues. DNA of the CDR3: TGCAGTGCTAGAGATCTTGTGGATTTGCGGAACATTCAGTACTTC. Amino acid sequence: CSARDLVDLRNIQYF.

The gene calls are TRBV2 and TRBJ2-7; D is unclear. The CDR3 covers 12 residues. Looked up from germline, CDR1 is SNHLY and CDR2 is FYNNEI. Trimming left V 8 bases short and J 3 bases short, with 11 bases between. CDR3 loop: CASQPGYYEQYF. In nucleotides, the CDR3 is TGTGCCAGCCAGCCTGGTTACTACGAGCAGTACTTC.

This clonotype appeared a few times. The rearrangement links TRBV20-1 to TRBJ2-7, with TRBD2 matching over 8 bases. The J call may not be correct, given that the DNA end is closer to TRBJ2-5. The CDR3 is 16 amino acids. Looked up from germline, CDR1 is DFQATT and CDR2 is SNEGSKA (reference sequence). As DNA, the CDR3 is TGCAGTGTCGATTCAAGCGGGAGCGGGAGAGGAGAGACCCAGTACTTC. Translating gives CSVDSSGSGRGETQYF.

The V and J genes are TRBV7-3 and TRBJ2-2; weak D call: TRBD1 (5 bases). CDR1 SGHTA and CDR2 FQGTGA come from the germline V gene. With 0 bases removed from V and 7 bases from J, the gap between germline ends came to 9 bases. The CDR3 runs 14 residues. CDR3 in amino acids: CASSLTPQGGELFF. The CDR3 DNA is TGTGCCAGCAGCTTAACCCCGCAGGGCGGGGAGCTGTTTTTT.

In this sample, this clonotype turned up once. This sequence joins TRBV11-2 and TRBJ2-1; tentatively, D is TRBD2 (6 bases). There are 15 residues in the CDR3. Germline V gene data show CDR1 as SGHAT and CDR2 as FQNNGV. V was trimmed by 1 base and J by 6 bases, leaving 13 bases between them. The DNA for the CDR3 is TGTGCCAGCAGCTTAGCGGGGGATCGGGGCAATGAGCAGTTCTTC. The encoded protein is CASSLAGDRGNEQFF.

Many counts were recorded for this clonotype. This rearrangement joins TRBV29-1 to TRBJ2-7, with 8 bases identical to TRBD1. Germline V gene data show CDR1 as SQVTM and CDR2 as ANQGSEA. V was clipped by 6 bases and J by 2 bases; unmatched bases: 3. The length of the CDR3 is 12 residues. Written as DNA, the CDR3 is TGCAGCGTCGTGGGACAGGCCTACGAGCAGTACTTC. Translated, it gives CSVVGQAYEQYF.

The rearrangement links TRBV3-1 to TRBJ2-3; D is possibly TRBD2 (5 bases). The CDR3 has 15 amino acids. Trimming took 6 bases from V and 5 from J, leaving 18 bases between them. Germline values: CDR1 LGHDT, CDR2 YNNKEL (reference sequence). The CDR3 DNA follows: TGTGCCAGCAGTCGGAATAGCGTTCGTGGAGATACGCAGTATTTT. Amino acids: CASSRNSVRGDTQYF.

This clonotype showed up just a few times. The chain employs TRBV4-2 and TRBJ2-5; D unclear. TRBJ2-7 explains the end of the DNA better; the J call may be wrong. The germline CDR1 and CDR2 sequences are LGHNA and YNFKEQ. CDR3 length: 13 residues. CDR3 residues: CASSQDWAYEQYF. DNA for the CDR3: TGTGCCAGCAGCCAAGATTGGGCCTACGAGCAGTACTTC.

In this sample, this clonotype turned up a few times. The rearrangement joins TRBV11-2 to TRBJ2-7; TRBD1 or TRBD2 may be the D gene (5 bases each). Between the trimmed V and J ends, which lost 5 bases and 0 bases, there was a span of 17 bases. From germline, CDR1 is SGHAT and CDR2 FQNNGV. The length of the CDR3 is 16 residues. The CDR3 DNA follows: TGTGCCAGCAGCGTAAAAACGGGACCCTCCTCCTACGAGCAGTACTTC. It codes for CASSVKTGPSSYEQYF.

The chain combines TRBV3-1 with TRBJ2-4; D is undetermined. CDR3 length equals 17 residues. Trimming removed 1 base at V and 1 base at J, with 14 bases between. Germline V gene data show CDR1 as LGHDT and CDR2 as YNNKEL (reference sequence). CDR3 residues: CASSQVRISQAKNIQYF. As DNA, the CDR3 is TGTGCCAGCAGCCAAGTCAGAATTTCACAGGCCAAAAACATTCAGTACTTC.

This sequence joins TRBV2 and TRBJ2-7; maybe TRBD2 (6 bases). The end of the DNA aligns better with TRBJ2-1, so the J call may be wrong. This CDR3 has 13 residues. Germline V gene data show CDR1 as SNHLY and CDR2 as FYNNEI. The CDR3 DNA sequence: TGTGCCCACCTAGGGACCAGCGGGAATGAGCAGTTCTTC. Its protein product is CAHLGTSGNEQFF.

V and J are TRBV29-1 and TRBJ2-1; D possibly corresponds to TRBD1 (6 bases). V dropped 3 bases and J dropped 3 bases, with 9 bases sitting between them. Germline CDR1 is SQVTM and CDR2 is ANQGSEA. The length of the CDR3 is 13 residues. CDR3 nucleotides: TGCAGCGTTGACAGGGGTGGCTACAATGAGCAGTTCTTC. This gives the protein CSVDRGGYNEQFF.

This clonotype was seen a handful of times. This chain connects TRBV4-3 to TRBJ2-4; the D call may be TRBD1 or TRBD2 (6 bases each). Germline CDR1 LGHNA, CDR2 YSLEER. The V and J ends lost 0 bases and 7 bases respectively, with 13 bases between them. The CDR3 spans 15 residues. The CDR3 nucleotides read TGCGCCAGCAGCCAAGATTGGGGGGCGTGGAACATTCAGTACTTC. Amino acids: CASSQDWGAWNIQYF.

As concerns this clonotype: Germline and junction disagree at one end, which may indicate a read error. The chain links TRBV11-2 to TRBJ2-3; D is possibly TRBD2 (6 bases). Looked up from germline, CDR1 is SGHAT and CDR2 is FQNNGV. There are 16 residues in the CDR3. The DNA for the CDR3 is TGTGTCAGCAGCTCCCTGGAAGGAGGGAGCACAGATACGCAGTATTTT. This codes for CVSSSLEGGSTDTQYF.

CDR3 coding DNA: TGTGCCAGCAGCCAAGGGGGACTAGCGGGATTGGATACGCAGTATTTT. This encodes CASSQGGLAGLDTQYF. This chain connects TRBV4-2 to TRBJ2-3; 13 bases are a match to TRBD2. CDR3 length equals 16 residues. Germline lookup yields CDR1 LGHNA and CDR2 YNFKEQ. V gave up 1 base and J gave up 6 bases; unmatched junction bases: 4.

Comment on this clonotype: A much more abundant neighbour one base away suggests this may be a read error. The V and J genes are TRBV29-1 and TRBJ2-4; D may be TRBD2 (8 bases). Germline lookup yields CDR1 SQVTM and CDR2 ANQGSEA. CDR3 size: 14 residues. V lost 1 base, J lost 9 bases, and 16 bases lay in between. CDR3 in DNA: TGCAGCGTTGAAGGGGACAGTCGGGGGGGCATTCAGTACTTC. It yields the protein CSVEGDSRGGIQYF.

Points on this clonotype: Germline is not matched at one junction end, which may reflect a read error. V and J are TRBV27 and TRBJ1-1; D is unclear. Germline values: CDR1 MNHEY, CDR2 SMNVEV (reference sequence). This CDR3 has 13 residues. Here the CDR3 reads CASSLSHDTEAFF. CDR3 DNA: TGTGCCAGCAGTTTATCCCATGACACAGAAGCTTTCTTT.

The chain employs TRBV7-8 and TRBJ2-7; a weak D match, TRBD1 (5 bases). The CDR3 length is 14 residues. V dropped 1 base and J dropped 7 bases, with 14 bases sitting between them. Germline lookup yields CDR1 SGHVS and CDR2 FQNEAQ. CDR3 sequence reads: CASSLVSGMGEQYF. The CDR3 nucleotides are TGTGCCAGCAGCTTAGTCTCAGGGATGGGGGAGCAGTACTTC.